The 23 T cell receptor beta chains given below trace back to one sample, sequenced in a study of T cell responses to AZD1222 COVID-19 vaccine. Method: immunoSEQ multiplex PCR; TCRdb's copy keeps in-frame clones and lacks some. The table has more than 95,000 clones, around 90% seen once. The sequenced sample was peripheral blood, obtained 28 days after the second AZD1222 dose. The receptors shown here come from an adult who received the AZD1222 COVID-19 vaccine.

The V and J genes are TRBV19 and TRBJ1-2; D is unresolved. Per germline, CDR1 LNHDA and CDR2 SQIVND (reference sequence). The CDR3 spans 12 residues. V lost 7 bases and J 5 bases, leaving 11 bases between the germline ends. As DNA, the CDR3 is TGTGCCAGTACCGGGTCCCTATATGGCTACACCTTC. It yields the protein CASTGSLYGYTF.

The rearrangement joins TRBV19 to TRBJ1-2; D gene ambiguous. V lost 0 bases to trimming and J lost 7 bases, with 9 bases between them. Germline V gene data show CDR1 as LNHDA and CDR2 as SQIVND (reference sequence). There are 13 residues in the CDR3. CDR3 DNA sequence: TGTGCCAGTAGTATAGAAGGAAAATCTGGCTACACCTTC. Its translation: CASSIEGKSGYTF.

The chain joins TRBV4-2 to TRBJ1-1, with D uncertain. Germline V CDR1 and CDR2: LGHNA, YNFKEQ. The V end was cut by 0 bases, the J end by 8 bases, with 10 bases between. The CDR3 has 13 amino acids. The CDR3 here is CASSQDRGREAFF. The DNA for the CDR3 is TGTGCCAGCAGCCAAGATAGAGGGAGAGAAGCTTTCTTT.

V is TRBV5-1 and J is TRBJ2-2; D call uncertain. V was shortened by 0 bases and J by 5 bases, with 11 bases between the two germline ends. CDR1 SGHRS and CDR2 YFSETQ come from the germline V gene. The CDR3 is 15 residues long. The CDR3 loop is CASSLDTIDTGELFF. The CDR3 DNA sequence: TGCGCCAGCAGCTTGGACACCATTGATACCGGGGAGCTGTTTTTT.

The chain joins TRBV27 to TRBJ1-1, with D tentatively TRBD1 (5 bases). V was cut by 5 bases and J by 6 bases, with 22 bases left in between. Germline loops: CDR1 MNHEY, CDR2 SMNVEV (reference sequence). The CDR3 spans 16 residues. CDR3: CASSPTPRGKGPEAFF. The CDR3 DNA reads TGTGCCAGCAGTCCCACTCCACGGGGGAAGGGCCCTGAAGCTTTCTTT.

CDR3 sequence reads: CASSLGSNENTIYF. Here the CDR3 DNA reads TGTGCCAGCAGTTTAGGCAGTAACGAAAACACCATATATTTT. The chain has TRBV28 and TRBJ1-3, with no clear D. Deletions cut 2 bases from V and 6 bases from J, with 11 bases between. CDR1 MDHEN and CDR2 SYDVKM come from the germline V gene. The CDR3 covers 14 residues.

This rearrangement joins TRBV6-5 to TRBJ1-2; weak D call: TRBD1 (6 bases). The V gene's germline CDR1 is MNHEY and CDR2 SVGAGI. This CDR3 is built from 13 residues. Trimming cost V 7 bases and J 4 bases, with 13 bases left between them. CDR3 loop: CASTRGNGYGYTF. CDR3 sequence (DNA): TGTGCCAGCACCAGGGGAAACGGCTATGGCTACACCTTC.

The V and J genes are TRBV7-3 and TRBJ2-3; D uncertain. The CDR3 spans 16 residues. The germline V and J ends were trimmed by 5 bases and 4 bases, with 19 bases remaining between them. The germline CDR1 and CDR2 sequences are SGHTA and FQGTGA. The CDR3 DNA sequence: TGTGCCAGCAGCCCCACCATGATAGAGGTGGCAGATACGCAGTATTTT. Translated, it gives CASSPTMIEVADTQYF.

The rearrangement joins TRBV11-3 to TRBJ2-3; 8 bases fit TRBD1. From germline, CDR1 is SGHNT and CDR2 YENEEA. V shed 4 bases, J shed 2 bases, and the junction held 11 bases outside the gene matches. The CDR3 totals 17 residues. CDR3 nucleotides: TGTGCCAGCAGCTCAGGACAGGGACACATCACCACAGATACGCAGTATTTT. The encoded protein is CASSSGQGHITTDTQYF.

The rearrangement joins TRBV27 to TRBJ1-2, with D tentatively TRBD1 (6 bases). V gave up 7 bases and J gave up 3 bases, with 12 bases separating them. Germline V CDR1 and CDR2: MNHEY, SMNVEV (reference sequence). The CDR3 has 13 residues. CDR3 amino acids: CASKTGAHYGYTF. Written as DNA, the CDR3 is TGTGCCAGCAAAACGGGGGCCCACTATGGCTACACCTTC.

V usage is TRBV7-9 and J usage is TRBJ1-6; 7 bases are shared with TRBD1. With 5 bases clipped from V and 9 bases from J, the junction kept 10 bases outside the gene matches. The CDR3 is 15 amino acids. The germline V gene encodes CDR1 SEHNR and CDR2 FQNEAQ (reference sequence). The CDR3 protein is CASSEEGQWTSPLHF. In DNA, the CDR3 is TGTGCCAGCAGCGAAGAGGGACAGTGGACTTCACCCCTCCACTTT.

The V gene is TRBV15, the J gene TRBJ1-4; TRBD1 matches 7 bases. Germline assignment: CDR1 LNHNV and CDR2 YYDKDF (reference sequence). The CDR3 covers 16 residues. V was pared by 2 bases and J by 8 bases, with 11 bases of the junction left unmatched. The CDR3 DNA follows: TGTGCCACCAGCAGATCTAAGGGAGGGGGCGCCGAAAAACTGTTTTTT. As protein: CATSRSKGGGAEKLFF. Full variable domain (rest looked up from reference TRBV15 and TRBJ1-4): DAMVIQNPRYQVTQFGKPVTLSCSQTLNHNVMYWYQQKSSQAPKLLFHYYDKDFNNEADTPDNFQSRRPNTSFCFLDIRSPGLGDTAMYLCATSRSKGGGAEKLFFGSGTQLSVL.

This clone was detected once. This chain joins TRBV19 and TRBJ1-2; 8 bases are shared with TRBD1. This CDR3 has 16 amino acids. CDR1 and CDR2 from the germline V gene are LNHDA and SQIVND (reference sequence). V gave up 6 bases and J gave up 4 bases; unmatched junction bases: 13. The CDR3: CASRKDRGGAGYGYTF. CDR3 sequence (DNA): TGTGCCAGTAGGAAAGACAGGGGTGGGGCTGGCTATGGCTACACCTTC.

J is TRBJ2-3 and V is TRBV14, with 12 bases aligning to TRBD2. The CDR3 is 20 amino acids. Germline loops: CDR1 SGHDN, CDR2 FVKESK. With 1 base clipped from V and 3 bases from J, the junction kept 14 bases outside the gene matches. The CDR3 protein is CASSQGYIRLAGVGTDTQYF. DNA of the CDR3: TGTGCCAGCAGCCAAGGTTATATCCGACTAGCGGGGGTCGGTACAGATACGCAGTATTTT.

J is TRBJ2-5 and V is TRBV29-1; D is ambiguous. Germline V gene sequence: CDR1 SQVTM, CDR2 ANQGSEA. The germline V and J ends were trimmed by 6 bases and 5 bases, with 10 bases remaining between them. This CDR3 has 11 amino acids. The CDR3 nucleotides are TGCAGCGTCCTCGACTGGGAGACCCAGTACTTC. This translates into CSVLDWETQYF.

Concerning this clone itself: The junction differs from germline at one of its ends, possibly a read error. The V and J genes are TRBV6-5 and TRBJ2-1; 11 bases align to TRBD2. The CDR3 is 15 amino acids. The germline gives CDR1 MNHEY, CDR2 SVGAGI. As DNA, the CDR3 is TGTGCGAGCAAGATTGTAGCGGGGGGGTACAATGAGCAGTTCTTC. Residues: CASKIVAGGYNEQFF.

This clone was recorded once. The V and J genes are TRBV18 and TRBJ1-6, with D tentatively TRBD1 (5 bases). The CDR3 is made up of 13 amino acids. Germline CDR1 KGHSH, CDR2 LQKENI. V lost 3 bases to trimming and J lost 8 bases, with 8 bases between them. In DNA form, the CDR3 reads TGTGCCAGCTCACCGGGGCTGGATTCACCCCTCCACTTT. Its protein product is CASSPGLDSPLHF.

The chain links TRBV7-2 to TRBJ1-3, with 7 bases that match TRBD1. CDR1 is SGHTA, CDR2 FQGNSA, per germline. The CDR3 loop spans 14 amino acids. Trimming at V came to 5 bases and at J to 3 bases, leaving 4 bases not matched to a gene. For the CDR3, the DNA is TGTGCCAGCAGCACACAGGGGCTTGGAAACACCATATATTTT. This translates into CASSTQGLGNTIYF.

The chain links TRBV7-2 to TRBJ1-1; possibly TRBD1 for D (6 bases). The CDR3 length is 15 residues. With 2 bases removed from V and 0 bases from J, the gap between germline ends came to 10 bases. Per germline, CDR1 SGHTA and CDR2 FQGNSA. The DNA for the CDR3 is TGTGCCAGCAGCTTAAGGGGGGGACTGAACACTGAAGCTTTCTTT. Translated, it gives CASSLRGGLNTEAFF.

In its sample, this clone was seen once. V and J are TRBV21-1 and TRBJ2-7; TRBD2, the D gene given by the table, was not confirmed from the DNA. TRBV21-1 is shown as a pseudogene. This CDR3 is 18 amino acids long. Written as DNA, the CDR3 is TGTGCCAGCAGCAAAGGGTCTAGTTTATGGAGTGTAACCTACGAGCAGTACTTC. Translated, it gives CASSKGSSLWSVTYEQYF.

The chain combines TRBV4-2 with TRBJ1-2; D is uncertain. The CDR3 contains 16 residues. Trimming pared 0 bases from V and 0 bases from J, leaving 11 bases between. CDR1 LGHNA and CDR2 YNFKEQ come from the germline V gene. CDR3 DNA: TGTGCCAGCAGCCAAGACCCCGGGGTAGCTAACTATGGCTACACCTTC. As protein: CASSQDPGVANYGYTF.

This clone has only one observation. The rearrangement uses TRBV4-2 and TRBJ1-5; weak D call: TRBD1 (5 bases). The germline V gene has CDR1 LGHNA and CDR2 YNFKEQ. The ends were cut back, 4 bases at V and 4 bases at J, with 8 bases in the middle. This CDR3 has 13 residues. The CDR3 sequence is CASSRGRNQPQHF. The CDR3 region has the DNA TGTGCCAGCAGCCGGGGCCGGAATCAGCCCCAGCATTTT.

The CDR3 DNA follows: TGCGCCAGCAGGAGCGGACAGCCGGTCGGGTCTGGGGCCAACGTCCTGACTTTC. It specifies CASRSGQPVGSGANVLTF. The chain joins TRBV5-1 to TRBJ2-6; weak D call: TRBD1 (6 bases). The V end was cut by 5 bases, the J end by 1 base, with 19 bases between. The CDR3 runs to 18 residues. The germline V gene has CDR1 SGHRS and CDR2 YFSETQ. The full variable domain, its missing parts supplied by reference TRBV5-1 and TRBJ2-6, is KAGVTQTPRYLIKTRGQQVTLSCSPISGHRSVSWYQQTPGQGLQFLFEYFSETQRNKGNFPGRFSGRQFSNSRSEMNVSTLELGDSALYLCASRSGQPVGSGANVLTFGAGSRLTVL.